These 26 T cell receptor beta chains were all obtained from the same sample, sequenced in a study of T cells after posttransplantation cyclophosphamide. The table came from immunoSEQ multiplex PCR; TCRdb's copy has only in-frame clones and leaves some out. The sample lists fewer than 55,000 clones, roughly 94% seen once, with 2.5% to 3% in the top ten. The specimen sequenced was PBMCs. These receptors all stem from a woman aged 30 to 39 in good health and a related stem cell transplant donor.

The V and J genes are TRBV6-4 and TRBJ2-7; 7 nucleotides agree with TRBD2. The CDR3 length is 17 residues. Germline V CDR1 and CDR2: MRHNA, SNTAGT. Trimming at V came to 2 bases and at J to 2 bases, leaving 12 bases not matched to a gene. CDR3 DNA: TGTGCCAGCAGTGACGTCGAGAAGGGAGGGTGGCCCTACGAGCAGTACTTC. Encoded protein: CASSDVEKGGWPYEQYF.

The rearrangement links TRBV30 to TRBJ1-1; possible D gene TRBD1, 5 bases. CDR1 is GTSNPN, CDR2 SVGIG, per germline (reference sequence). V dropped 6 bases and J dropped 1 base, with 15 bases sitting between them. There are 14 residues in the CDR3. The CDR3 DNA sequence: TGTGCCTGTCCACACGGCGGGGCGAACACTGAAGCTTTCTTT. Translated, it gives CACPHGGANTEAFF.

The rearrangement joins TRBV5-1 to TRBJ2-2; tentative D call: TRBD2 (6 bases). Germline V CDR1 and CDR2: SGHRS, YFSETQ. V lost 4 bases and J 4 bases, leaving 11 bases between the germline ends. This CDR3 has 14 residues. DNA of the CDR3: TGCGCCAGCAGCCCCGCTAGCGTCACCGGGGAGCTGTTTTTT. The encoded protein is CASSPASVTGELFF.

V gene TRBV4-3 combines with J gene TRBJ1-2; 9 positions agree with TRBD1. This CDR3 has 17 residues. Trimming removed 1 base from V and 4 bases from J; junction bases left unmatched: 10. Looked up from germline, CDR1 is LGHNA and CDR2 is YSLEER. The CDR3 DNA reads TGCGCCAGCAGCCAAGGGTCGGCACAGGGGGCATTCTATGGCTACACCTTC. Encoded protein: CASSQGSAQGAFYGYTF.

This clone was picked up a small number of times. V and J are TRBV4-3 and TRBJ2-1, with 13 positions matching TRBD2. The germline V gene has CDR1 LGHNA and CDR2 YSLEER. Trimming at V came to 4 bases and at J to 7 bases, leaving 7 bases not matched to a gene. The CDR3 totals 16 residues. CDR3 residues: CASSRGLAGAENEQFF. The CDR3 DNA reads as TGCGCCAGCAGCCGTGGACTAGCGGGGGCTGAGAATGAGCAGTTCTTC.

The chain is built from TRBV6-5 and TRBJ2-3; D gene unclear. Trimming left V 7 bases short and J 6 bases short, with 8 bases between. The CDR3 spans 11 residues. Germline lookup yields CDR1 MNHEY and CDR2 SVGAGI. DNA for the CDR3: TGTGCCAGCATCTCACTTGATACGCAGTATTTT. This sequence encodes CASISLDTQYF.

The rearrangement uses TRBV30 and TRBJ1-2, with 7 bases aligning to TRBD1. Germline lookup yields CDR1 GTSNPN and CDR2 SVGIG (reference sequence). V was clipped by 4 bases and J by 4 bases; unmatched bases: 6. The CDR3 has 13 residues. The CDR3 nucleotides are TGTGCCTGGACCGACAGGGTATCCTATGGCTACACCTTC. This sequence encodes CAWTDRVSYGYTF.

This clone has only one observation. This CDR3 reads CASTAYTEAFF. The CDR3 DNA reads as TGTGCCAGTACAGCATATACTGAAGCTTTCTTT. V gene TRBV30 combines with J gene TRBJ1-1, with D unresolved. Germline CDR1 and CDR2: GTSNPN and SVGIG (reference sequence). The CDR3 loop spans 11 amino acids. V lost 8 bases and J lost 5, with 12 bases in between.

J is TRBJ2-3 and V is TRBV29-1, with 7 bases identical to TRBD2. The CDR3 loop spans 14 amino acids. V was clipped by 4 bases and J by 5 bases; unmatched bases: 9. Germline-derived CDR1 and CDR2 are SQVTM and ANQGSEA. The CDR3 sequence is CSVGSGVGIDTQYF. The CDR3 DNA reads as TGCAGCGTTGGCAGCGGGGTTGGGATAGATACGCAGTATTTT.

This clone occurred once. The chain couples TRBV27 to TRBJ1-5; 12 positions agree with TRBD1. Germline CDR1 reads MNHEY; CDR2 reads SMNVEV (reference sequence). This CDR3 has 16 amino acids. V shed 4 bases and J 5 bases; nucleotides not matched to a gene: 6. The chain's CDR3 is CASSSGTGGTYQPQHF. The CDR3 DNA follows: TGTGCCAGCAGTTCGGGGACAGGGGGCACCTATCAGCCCCAGCATTTT.

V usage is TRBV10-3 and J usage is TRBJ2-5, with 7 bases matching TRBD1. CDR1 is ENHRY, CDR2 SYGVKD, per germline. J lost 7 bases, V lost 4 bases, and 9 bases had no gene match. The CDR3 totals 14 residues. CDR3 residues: CAISGGRTGLTQYF. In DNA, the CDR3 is TGTGCCATCAGTGGGGGTCGGACAGGATTGACCCAGTACTTC.

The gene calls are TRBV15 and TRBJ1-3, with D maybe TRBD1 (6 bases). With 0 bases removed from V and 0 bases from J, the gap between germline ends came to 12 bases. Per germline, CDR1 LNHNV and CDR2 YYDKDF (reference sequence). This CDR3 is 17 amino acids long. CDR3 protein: CATSRDPGGLSGNTIYF. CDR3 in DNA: TGTGCCACCAGCAGAGATCCGGGGGGCCTCTCTGGAAACACCATATATTTT.

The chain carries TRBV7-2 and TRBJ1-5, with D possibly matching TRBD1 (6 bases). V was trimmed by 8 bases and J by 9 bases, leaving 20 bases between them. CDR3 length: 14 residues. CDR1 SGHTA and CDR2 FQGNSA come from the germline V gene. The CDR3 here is CASGQGGDSGPQHF. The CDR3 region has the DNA TGTGCCAGCGGGCAAGGGGGGGACTCAGGGCCCCAGCATTTT.

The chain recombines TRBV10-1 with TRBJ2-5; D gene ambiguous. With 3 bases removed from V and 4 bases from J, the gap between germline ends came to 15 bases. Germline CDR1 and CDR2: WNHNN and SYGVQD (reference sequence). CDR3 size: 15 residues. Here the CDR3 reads CASSDLGDFGETQYF. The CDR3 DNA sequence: TGCGCCAGCAGTGACCTAGGAGATTTCGGAGAGACCCAGTACTTC.

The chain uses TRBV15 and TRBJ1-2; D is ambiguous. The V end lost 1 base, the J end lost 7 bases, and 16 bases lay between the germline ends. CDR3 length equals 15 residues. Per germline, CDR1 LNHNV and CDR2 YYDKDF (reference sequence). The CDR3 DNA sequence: TGTGCCACCAGCAGAGGGCACGAATTACCTCTTGGCTACACCTTC. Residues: CATSRGHELPLGYTF.

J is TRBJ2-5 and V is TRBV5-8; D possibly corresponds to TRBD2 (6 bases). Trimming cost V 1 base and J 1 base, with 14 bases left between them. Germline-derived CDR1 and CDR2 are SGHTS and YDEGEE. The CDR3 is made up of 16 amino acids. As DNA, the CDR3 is TGTGCCAGCAGCTTGCTCAGGAGGGGACCCCAAGAGACCCAGTACTTC. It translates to CASSLLRRGPQETQYF.

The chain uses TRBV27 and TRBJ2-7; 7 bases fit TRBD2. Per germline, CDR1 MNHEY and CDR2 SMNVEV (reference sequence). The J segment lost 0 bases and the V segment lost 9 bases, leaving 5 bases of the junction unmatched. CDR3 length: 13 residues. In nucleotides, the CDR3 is TGTGCCAGTCGGGGGGTACTCTCCTACGAGCAGTACTTC. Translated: CASRGVLSYEQYF.

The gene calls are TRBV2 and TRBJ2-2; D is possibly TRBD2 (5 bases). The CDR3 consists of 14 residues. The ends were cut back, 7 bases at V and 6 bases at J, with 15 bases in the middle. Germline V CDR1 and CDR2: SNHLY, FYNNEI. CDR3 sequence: CASKRSSAAGELFF. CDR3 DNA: TGTGCCAGCAAGAGAAGTAGCGCCGCCGGGGAGCTGTTTTTT.

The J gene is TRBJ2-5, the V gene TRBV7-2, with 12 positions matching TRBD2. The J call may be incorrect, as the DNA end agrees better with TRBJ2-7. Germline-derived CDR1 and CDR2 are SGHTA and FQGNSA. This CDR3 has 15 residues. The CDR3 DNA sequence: TGTGCCAGCAGGCGACTAGCGGGGGCCTACTACGAGCAGTACTTC. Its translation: CASRRLAGAYYEQYF.

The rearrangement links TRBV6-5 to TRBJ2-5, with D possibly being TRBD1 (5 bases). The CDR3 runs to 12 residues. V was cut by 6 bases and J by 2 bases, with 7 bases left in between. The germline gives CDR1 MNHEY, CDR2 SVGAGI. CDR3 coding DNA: TGTGCCAGCAGCCAGGGACAAGAGACCCAGTACTTC. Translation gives CASSQGQETQYF.

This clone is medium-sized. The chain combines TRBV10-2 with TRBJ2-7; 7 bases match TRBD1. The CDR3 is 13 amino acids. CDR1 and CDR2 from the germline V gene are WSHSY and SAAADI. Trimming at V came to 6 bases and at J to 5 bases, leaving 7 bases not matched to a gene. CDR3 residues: CASSRDSLNEQYF. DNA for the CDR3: TGCGCCAGCAGCCGGGACAGCCTTAACGAGCAGTACTTC.

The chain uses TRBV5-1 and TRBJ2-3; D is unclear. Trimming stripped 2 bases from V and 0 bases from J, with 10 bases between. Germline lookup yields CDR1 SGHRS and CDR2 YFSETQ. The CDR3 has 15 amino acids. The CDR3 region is CASSLNGFSTDTQYF. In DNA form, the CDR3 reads TGCGCCAGCAGCTTAAACGGGTTCAGCACAGATACGCAGTATTTT.

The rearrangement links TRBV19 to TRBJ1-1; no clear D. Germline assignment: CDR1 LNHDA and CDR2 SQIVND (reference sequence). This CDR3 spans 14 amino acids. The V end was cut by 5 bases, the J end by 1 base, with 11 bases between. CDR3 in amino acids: CASSPTGGNTEAFF. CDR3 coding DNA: TGTGCCAGTAGTCCCACGGGTGGGAACACTGAAGCTTTCTTT.

The CDR3 nucleotides are TGTGCCAGGCATAAACAGGGGTTGAACACTGAAGCTTTCTTT. Encoded protein: CARHKQGLNTEAFF. The rearrangement links TRBV2 to TRBJ1-1, with 7 bases that match TRBD1. Germline CDR1 reads SNHLY; CDR2 reads FYNNEI. With 9 bases clipped from V and 0 bases from J, the junction kept 7 bases outside the gene matches. The CDR3 contains 14 residues.

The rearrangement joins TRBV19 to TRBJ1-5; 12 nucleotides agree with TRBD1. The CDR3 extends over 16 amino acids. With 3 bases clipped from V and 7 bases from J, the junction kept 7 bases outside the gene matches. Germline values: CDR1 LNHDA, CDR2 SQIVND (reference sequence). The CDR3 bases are TGTGCCAGTAGTATGGCCCGGGACAGGGGGCCCCAGCCCCAGCATTTT. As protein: CASSMARDRGPQPQHF.

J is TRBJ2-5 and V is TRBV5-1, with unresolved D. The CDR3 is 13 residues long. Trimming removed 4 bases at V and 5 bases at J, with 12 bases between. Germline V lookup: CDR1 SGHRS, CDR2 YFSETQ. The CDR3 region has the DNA TGCGCCAGCAGCGTCGGAGCCCCGGAGACCCAGTACTTC. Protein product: CASSVGAPETQYF.